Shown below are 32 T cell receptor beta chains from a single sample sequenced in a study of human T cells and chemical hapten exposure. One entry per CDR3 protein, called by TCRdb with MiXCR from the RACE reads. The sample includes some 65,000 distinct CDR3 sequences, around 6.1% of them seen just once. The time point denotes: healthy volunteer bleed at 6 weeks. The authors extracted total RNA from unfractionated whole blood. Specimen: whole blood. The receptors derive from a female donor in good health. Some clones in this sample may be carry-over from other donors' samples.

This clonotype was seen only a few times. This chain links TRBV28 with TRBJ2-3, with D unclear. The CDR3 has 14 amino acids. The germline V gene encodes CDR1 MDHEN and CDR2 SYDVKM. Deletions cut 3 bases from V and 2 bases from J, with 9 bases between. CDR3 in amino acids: CASSLPENTDTQYF. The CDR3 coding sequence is TGTGCCAGCAGTTTGCCAGAGAACACAGATACGCAGTATTTT.

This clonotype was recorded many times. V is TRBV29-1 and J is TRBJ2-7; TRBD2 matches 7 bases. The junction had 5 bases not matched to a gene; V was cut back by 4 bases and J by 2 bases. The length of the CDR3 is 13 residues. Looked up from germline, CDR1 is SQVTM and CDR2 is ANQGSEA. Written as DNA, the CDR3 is TGCAGCGTTGGGAAAGGGAGGGCCTACGAGCAGTACTTC. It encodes CSVGKGRAYEQYF.

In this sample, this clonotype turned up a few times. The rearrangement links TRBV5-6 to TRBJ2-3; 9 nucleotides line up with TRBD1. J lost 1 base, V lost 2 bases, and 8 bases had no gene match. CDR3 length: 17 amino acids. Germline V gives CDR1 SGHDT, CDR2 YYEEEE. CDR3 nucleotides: TGTGCCAGCAGCTTTCTAGGGACAGGGAGCGGCACAGATACGCAGTATTTT. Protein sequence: CASSFLGTGSGTDTQYF.

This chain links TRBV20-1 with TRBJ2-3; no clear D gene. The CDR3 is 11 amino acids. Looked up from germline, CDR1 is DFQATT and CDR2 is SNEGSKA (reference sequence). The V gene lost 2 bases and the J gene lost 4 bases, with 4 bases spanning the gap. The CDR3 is CSARLSDTQYF. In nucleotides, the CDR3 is TGCAGTGCTAGATTATCAGATACGCAGTATTTT.

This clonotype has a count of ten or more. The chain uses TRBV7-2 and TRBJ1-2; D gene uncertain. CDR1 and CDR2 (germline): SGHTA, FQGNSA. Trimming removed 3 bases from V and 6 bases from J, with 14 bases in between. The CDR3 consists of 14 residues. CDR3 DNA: TGTGCCAGCAGCTTGGGGTGGGCCCCGGATGGCTACACCTTC. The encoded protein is CASSLGWAPDGYTF.

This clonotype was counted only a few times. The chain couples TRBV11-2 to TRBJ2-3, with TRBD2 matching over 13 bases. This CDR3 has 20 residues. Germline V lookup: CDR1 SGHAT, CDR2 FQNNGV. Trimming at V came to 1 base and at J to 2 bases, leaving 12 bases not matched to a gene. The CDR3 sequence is CASSLAPGTSGKEDTDTQYF. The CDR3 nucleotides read TGTGCCAGCAGCTTAGCCCCGGGGACTAGCGGGAAGGAGGACACAGATACGCAGTATTTT.

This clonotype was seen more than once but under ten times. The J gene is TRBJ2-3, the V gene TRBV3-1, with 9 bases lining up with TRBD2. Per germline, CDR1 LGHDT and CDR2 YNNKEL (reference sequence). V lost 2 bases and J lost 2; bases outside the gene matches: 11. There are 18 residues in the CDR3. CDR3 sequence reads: CASSQYPAGGPVTDTQYF. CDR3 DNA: TGTGCCAGCAGCCAATATCCAGCGGGAGGCCCTGTCACAGATACGCAGTATTTT.

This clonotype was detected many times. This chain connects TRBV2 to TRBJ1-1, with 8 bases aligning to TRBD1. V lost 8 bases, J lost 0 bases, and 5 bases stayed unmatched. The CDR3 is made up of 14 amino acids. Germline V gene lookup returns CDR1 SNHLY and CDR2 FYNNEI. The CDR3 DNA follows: TGTGCCAGCGGGGCGGACAGGGTGAACACTGAAGCTTTCTTT. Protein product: CASGADRVNTEAFF.

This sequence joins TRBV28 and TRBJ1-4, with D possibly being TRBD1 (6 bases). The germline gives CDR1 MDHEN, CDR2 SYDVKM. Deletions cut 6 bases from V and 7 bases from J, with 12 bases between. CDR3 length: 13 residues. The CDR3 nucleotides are TGTGCCAGCAGAGGGGGGGTCCGTGAAAAACTGTTTTTT. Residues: CASRGGVREKLFF.

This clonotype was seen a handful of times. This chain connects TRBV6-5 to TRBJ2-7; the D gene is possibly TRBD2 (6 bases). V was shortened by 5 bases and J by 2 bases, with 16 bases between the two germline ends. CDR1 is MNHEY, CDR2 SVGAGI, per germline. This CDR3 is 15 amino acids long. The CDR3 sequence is CASSPLGEATYEQYF. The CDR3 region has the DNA TGTGCCAGCAGTCCTCTGGGGGAGGCCACCTACGAGCAGTACTTC.

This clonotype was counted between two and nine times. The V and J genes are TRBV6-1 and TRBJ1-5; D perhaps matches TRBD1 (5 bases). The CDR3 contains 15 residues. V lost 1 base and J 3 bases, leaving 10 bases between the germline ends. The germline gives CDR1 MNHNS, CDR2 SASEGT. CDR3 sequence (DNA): TGTGCCAGCAGTGAAGGTGGGGGAGACAATCAGCCCCAGCATTTT. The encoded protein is CASSEGGGDNQPQHF.

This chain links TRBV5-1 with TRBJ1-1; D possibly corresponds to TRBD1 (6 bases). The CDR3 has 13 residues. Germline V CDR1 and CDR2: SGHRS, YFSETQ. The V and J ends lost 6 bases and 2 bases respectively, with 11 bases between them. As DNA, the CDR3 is TGCGCCAGCACTCCGGACAGAAACACTGAAGCTTTCTTT. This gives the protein CASTPDRNTEAFF.

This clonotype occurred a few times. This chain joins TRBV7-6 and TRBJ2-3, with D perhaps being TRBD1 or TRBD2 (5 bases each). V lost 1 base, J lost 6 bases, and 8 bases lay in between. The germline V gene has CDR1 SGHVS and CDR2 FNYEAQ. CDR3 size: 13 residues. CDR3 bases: TGTGCCAGCAGCTTAGTTAGGGACGATACGCAGTATTTT. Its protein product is CASSLVRDDTQYF.

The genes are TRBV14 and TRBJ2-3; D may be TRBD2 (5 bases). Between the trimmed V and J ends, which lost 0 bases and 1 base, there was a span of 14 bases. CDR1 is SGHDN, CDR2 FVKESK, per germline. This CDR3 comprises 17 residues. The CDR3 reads CASSQERVSYRTDTQYF. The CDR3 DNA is TGTGCCAGCAGCCAAGAGCGGGTATCCTACCGCACAGATACGCAGTATTTT.

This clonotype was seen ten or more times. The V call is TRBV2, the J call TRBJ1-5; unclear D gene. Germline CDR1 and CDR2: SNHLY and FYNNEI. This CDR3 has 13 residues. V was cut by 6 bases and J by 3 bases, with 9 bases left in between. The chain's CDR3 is CASRTADNQPQHF. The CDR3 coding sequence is TGTGCCAGCAGAACAGCTGACAATCAGCCCCAGCATTTT.

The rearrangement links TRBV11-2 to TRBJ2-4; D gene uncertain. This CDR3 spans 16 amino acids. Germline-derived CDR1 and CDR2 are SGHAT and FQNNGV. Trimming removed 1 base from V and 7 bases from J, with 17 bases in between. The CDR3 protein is CASSLVLGAMSNIQYF. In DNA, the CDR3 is TGTGCCAGCAGCTTAGTCTTAGGCGCTATGTCTAACATTCAGTACTTC.

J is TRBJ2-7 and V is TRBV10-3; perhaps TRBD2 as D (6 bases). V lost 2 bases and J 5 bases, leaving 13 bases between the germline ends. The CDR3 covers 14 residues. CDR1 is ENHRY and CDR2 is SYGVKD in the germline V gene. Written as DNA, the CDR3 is TGTGCCATCAGTGAGGATTCTAGCGCGGACGAGCAGTACTTC. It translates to CAISEDSSADEQYF.

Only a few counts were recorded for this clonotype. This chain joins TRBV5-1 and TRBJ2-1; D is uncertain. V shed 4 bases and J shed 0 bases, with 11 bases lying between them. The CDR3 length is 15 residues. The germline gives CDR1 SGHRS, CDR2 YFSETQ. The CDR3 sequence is CASSPGLGSYNEQFF. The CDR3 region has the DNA TGCGCCAGCAGCCCCGGGTTAGGCTCCTACAATGAGCAGTTCTTC.

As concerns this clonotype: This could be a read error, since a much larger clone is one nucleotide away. The CDR3 nucleotides read TGCGCCAGCAGCCAAGATTTCCCCGAGGGAGTGCCGACCCAGTACTTC. Translating it yields CASSQDFPEGVPTQYF. V is TRBV4-3 and J is TRBJ2-5; tentative D call: TRBD2 (5 bases). The germline V gene has CDR1 LGHNA and CDR2 YSLEER. V lost 0 bases, J lost 7 bases, and 18 bases lay in between. This CDR3 comprises 16 residues.

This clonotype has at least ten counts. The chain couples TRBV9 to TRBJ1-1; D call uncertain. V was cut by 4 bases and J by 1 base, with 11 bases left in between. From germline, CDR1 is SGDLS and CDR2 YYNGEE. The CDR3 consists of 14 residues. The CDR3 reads CASSPSRGNTEAFF. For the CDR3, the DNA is TGTGCCAGCAGCCCCTCTCGAGGGAACACTGAAGCTTTCTTT. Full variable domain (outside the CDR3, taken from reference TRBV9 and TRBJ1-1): DSGVTQTPKHLITATGQRVTLRCSPRSGDLSVYWYQQSLDQGLQFLIQYYNGEERAKGNILERFSAQQFPDLHSELNLSSLELGDSALYFCASSPSRGNTEAFFGQGTRLTVV.

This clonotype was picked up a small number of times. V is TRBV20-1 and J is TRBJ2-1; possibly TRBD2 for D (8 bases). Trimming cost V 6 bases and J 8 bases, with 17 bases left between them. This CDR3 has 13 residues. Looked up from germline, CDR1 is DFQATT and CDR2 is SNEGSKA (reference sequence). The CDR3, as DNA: TGCAGTGCCCGGACTAGCAGGGGGGATGAGCAGTTCTTC. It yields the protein CSARTSRGDEQFF.

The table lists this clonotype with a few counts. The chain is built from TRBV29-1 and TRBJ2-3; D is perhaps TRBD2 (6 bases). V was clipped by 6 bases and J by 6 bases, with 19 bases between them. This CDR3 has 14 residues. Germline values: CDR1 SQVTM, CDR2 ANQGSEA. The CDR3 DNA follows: TGCAGCGTGGAATCTTCGCGGGGCGCGGATACGCAGTATTTT. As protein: CSVESSRGADTQYF.

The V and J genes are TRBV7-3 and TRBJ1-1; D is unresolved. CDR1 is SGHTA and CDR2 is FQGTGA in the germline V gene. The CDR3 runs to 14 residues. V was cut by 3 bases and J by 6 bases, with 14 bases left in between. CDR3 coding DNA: TGTGCCAGCAGCTTCTCGAGTCGGACCCCTGAAGCTTTCTTT. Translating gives CASSFSSRTPEAFF. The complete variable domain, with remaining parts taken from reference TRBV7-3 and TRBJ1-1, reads GAGVSQTPSNKVTEKGKYVELRCDPISGHTALYWYRQSLGQGPEFLIYFQGTGAADDSGLPNDRFFAVRPEGSVSTLKIQRTERGDSAVYLCASSFSSRTPEAFFGQGTRLTVV.

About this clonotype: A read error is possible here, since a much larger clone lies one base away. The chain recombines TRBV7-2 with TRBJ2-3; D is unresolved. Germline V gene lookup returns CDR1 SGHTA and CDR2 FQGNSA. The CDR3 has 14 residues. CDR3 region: CDSSLIQYTDTQYF. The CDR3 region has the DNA TGTGACAGCAGCTTAATCCAGTACACAGATACGCAGTATTTT.

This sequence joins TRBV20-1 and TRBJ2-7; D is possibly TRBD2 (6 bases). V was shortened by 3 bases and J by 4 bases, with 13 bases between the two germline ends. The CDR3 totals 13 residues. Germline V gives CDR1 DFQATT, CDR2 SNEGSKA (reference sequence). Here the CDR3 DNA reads TGCAGTGCTAGTTCTACTAGCCAATACGAGCAGTACTTC. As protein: CSASSTSQYEQYF.

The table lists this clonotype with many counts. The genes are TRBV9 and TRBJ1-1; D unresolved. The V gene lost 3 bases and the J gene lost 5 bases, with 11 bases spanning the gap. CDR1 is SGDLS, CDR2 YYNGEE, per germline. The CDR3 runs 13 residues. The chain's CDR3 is CASSAYERTEAFF. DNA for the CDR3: TGTGCCAGCAGCGCGTATGAGCGGACTGAAGCTTTCTTT.

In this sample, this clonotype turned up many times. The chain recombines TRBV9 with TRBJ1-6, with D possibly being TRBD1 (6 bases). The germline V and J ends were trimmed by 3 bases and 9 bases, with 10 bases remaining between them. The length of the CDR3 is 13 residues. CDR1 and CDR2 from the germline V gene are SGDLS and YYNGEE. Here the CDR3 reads CASSAQGPSPLHF. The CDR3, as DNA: TGTGCCAGCAGCGCTCAGGGGCCTTCACCCCTCCACTTT.

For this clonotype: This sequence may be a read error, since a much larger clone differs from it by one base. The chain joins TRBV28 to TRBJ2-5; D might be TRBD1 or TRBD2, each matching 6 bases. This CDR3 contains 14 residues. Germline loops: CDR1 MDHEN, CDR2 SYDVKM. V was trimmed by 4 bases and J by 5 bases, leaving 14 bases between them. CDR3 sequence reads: CASSSGGQGETQYF. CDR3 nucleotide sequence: TGTGCCAGCAGTTCTGGGGGGCAGGGGGAGACCCAGTACTTC. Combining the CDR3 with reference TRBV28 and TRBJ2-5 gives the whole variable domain DVKVTQSSRYLVKRTGEKVFLECVQDMDHENMFWYRQDPGLGLRLIYFSYDVKMKEKGDIPEGYSVSREKKERFSLILESASTNQTSMYLCASSSGGQGETQYFGPGTRLLVL.

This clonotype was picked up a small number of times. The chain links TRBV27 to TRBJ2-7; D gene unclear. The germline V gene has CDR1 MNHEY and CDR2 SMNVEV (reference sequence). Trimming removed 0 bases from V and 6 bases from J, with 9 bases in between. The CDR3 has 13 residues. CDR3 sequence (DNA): TGTGCCAGCAGTTTATCTCTATTGGGCGAGCAGTACTTC. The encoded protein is CASSLSLLGEQYF.

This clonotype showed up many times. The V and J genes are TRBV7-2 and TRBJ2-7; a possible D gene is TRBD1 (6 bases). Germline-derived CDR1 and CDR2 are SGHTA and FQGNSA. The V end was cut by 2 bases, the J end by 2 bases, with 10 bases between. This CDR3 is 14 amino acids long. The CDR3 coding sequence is TGTGCCAGCAGCTTAACTGGGGGCACCTACGAGCAGTACTTC. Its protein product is CASSLTGGTYEQYF.

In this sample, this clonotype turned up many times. The CDR3 DNA is TGTGCCAGCAGTCGGACCCACGAGCAGTACTTC. This sequence encodes CASSRTHEQYF. V is TRBV28 and J is TRBJ2-7; no reliable D call. V dropped 5 bases and J dropped 5 bases, with 7 bases sitting between them. Germline CDR1 MDHEN, CDR2 SYDVKM. This CDR3 contains 11 residues.

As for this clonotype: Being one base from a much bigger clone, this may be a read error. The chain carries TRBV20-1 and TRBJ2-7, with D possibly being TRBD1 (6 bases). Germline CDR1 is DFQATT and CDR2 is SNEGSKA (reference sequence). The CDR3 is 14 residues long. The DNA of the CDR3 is TGCAGCGGAAGTTTCGAGACAGGAGTCTACGAGCAGTACTTC. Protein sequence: CSGSFETGVYEQYF.